The 28 T cell receptor beta chains given below trace back to one sample, sequenced in a study of blood T cells in healthy people across ages. Primers used in a second PCR of roughly 6 to 11 cycles were a sample-barcoded 5' primer and a J-beta primer mix. Using its own MiXCR run on the 5' RACE reads, TCRdb lists one record per CDR3 protein. The sample yields 1.5 million to 2 million distinct CDR3 sequences, about two fifths seen once. Input material: blood. These receptors came from a human donor in good health.

Ten or more counts support this clonotype. J is TRBJ1-2 and V is TRBV5-1; D possibly corresponds to TRBD1 (6 bases). Germline V gene lookup returns CDR1 SGHRS and CDR2 YFSETQ. V lost 3 bases to trimming and J lost 2 bases, with 17 bases between them. The CDR3 contains 16 residues. In DNA form, the CDR3 reads TGCGCCAGCAGCTCCGGGGTCATCCAGGGGAACTATGGCTACACCTTC. As protein: CASSSGVIQGNYGYTF.

The V gene is TRBV9, the J gene TRBJ2-1; the D gene could be TRBD1 or TRBD2 (5 bases each). Germline assignment: CDR1 SGDLS and CDR2 YYNGEE. The CDR3 loop spans 16 amino acids. V dropped 4 bases and J dropped 4 bases, with 18 bases sitting between them. CDR3 sequence reads: CASSSTGTQIYNEQFF. CDR3 in DNA: TGTGCCAGCAGCTCCACCGGGACGCAAATATACAATGAGCAGTTCTTC.

The rearrangement uses TRBV7-3 and TRBJ1-1; 12 nucleotides line up with TRBD1. V lost 3 bases, J lost 0 bases, and 5 bases stayed unmatched. In germline, CDR1 is SGHTA, CDR2 FQGTGA. There are 17 residues in the CDR3. In DNA, the CDR3 is TGTGCCAGCAGCTTGGGAGGGACAGGGGGCTTGAACACTGAAGCTTTCTTT. This gives the protein CASSLGGTGGLNTEAFF. Full variable domain (rest looked up from reference TRBV7-3 and TRBJ1-1): GAGVSQTPSNKVTEKGKYVELRCDPISGHTALYWYRQSLGQGPEFLIYFQGTGAADDSGLPNDRFFAVRPEGSVSTLKIQRTERGDSAVYLCASSLGGTGGLNTEAFFGQGTRLTVV.

A note on this clonotype: At one end the junction does not follow the germline gene, possibly because of a read error. The chain uses TRBV12-3 or TRBV12-4 and TRBJ2-3, with D perhaps matching TRBD2 (5 bases). This CDR3 is built from 14 residues. In DNA, the CDR3 is TGTGCCAGCAGTTTTAGGGAGAGCGCAGATGCGCAGTATTTT. It is translated as CASSFRESADAQYF.

The table lists this clonotype with a few counts. The chain employs TRBV5-1 and TRBJ2-5; maybe TRBD1 (5 bases). The germline V and J ends were trimmed by 2 bases and 2 bases, with 10 bases remaining between them. Germline V gene lookup returns CDR1 SGHRS and CDR2 YFSETQ. This CDR3 has 14 residues. For the CDR3, the DNA is TGCGCCAGCAGCTTACAGGCGTTACAAGAGACCCAGTACTTC. This codes for CASSLQALQETQYF.

The V call is TRBV24-1, the J call TRBJ2-5; a possible D gene is TRBD1 (6 bases). The CDR3 is made up of 15 amino acids. Trimming shortened V by 4 bases and J by 2 bases, and 13 bases separated the two germline ends. The germline V gene encodes CDR1 KGHDR and CDR2 SFDVKD. Here the CDR3 DNA reads TGTGCCACCAGTGACTTGACAGGAGAACAAGAGACCCAGTACTTC. It specifies CATSDLTGEQETQYF.

This chain joins TRBV4-1 and TRBJ2-2; D remains ambiguous. There are 14 residues in the CDR3. CDR1 is MGHRA, CDR2 YSYEKL, per germline. Trimming cost V 0 bases and J 5 bases, with 7 bases left between them. Written as DNA, the CDR3 is TGCGCCAGCAGCCAAGAATCCCCGACCGGGGAGCTGTTTTTT. Translation: CASSQESPTGELFF.

CDR3 nucleotides: TGTGCCAGCAGAGGGGAGGTTACCTACAATGAGCAGTTCTTC. It specifies CASRGEVTYNEQFF. The chain carries TRBV6-2 or TRBV6-3 and TRBJ2-1, with D tentatively TRBD2 (6 bases). This CDR3 contains 14 residues. Trimming took off 6 bases at V and 2 bases at J, with 11 bases between the two ends. The germline gives CDR1 MNHEY, CDR2 SVGEGT.

At least ten counts were recorded for this clonotype. The chain has TRBV7-2 and TRBJ2-5, with a possible D match to TRBD2 (6 bases). The CDR3 consists of 15 residues. V lost 5 bases and J 2 bases, leaving 15 bases between the germline ends. Germline CDR1 SGHTA, CDR2 FQGNSA. CDR3 DNA: TGTGCCAGCAGCCCTTCCGGGACTGAACAAGAGACCCAGTACTTC. This encodes CASSPSGTEQETQYF.

This sequence joins TRBV29-1 and TRBJ1-2; D is unresolved. Germline assignment: CDR1 SQVTM and CDR2 ANQGSEA. The CDR3 extends over 13 amino acids. Trimming cost V 6 bases and J 7 bases, with 18 bases left between them. The CDR3 loop is CSVLAGFGCGYTF. CDR3 coding DNA: TGCAGCGTCCTAGCGGGGTTTGGGTGTGGCTACACCTTC.

This CDR3 reads CASSQENKEWYEQYF. In DNA, the CDR3 is TGCGCCAGCAGCCAAGAGAATAAGGAATGGTACGAGCAGTACTTC. This chain connects TRBV4-3 to TRBJ2-7; D not resolved. The CDR3 extends over 15 amino acids. With 0 bases removed from V and 4 bases from J, the gap between germline ends came to 13 bases. Germline V lookup: CDR1 LGHNA, CDR2 YSLEER.

This clonotype was counted only a few times. One junction end disagrees with the germline gene, perhaps due to a read error. This chain uses TRBV20-1 with TRBJ1-2; D gene unclear. Germline V CDR1 and CDR2: DFQATT, SNEGSKA (reference sequence). The CDR3 loop spans 12 amino acids. CDR3 amino acids: CSASTETYGNTF. The CDR3 nucleotides are TGCAGTGCCTCCACAGAGACCTATGGCAACACCTTC.

This clonotype was counted many times. One end of the junction does not line up with germline, which may come from a read error. The chain employs TRBV6-2 or TRBV6-3 and TRBJ2-7; the D is unclear. The CDR3 has 17 amino acids. Looked up from germline, CDR1 is MNHEY and CDR2 is SVGEGT. In DNA, the CDR3 is TGCGCCAGCAGTTACTCGAATCTCTACGGATCAGACTACGAGCAGTACTTC. Its protein product is CASSYSNLYGSDYEQYF.

In this sample, this clonotype turned up many times. The CDR3, as DNA: TGTGCCAGCAGCCAAGAGAGCTCCTATAATTCACCCCTCCACTTT. This codes for CASSQESSYNSPLHF. The chain is built from TRBV3-1 and TRBJ1-6; D unresolved. The germline V gene has CDR1 LGHDT and CDR2 YNNKEL (reference sequence). Trimming stripped 0 bases from V and 0 bases from J, with 3 bases between. The CDR3 contains 15 residues. The complete variable domain, with remaining parts taken from reference TRBV3-1 and TRBJ1-6, reads DTAVSQTPKYLVTQMGNDKSIKCEQNLGHDTMYWYKQDSKKFLKIMFSYNNKELIINETVPNRFSPKSPDKAHLNLHINSLELGDSAVYFCASSQESSYNSPLHFGNGTRLTVT.

This clonotype was seen a handful of times. This chain joins TRBV7-2 and TRBJ1-4; perhaps TRBD1 as D (5 bases). The germline V gene has CDR1 SGHTA and CDR2 FQGNSA. CDR3 length: 16 residues. V gave up 5 bases and J gave up 8 bases, with 21 bases separating them. The CDR3 region is CASSIRDRNSGEKLFF. As DNA, the CDR3 is TGTGCCAGCAGCATCCGGGACCGAAATAGTGGGGAAAAACTGTTTTTT.

The chain links TRBV11-3 to TRBJ2-5; D unresolved. The CDR3 length is 13 residues. Between the trimmed V and J ends, which lost 3 bases and 12 bases, there was a span of 17 bases. Germline CDR1 is SGHNT and CDR2 is YENEEA. The CDR3 nucleotides are TGTGCCAGCAGCTTTAGTAGCCTATCTGCAGAGTACTTC. Translation gives CASSFSSLSAEYF.

In this sample, this clonotype turned up a few times. This chain links TRBV10-3 with TRBJ1-2, with D possibly matching TRBD1 (5 bases). V was pared by 10 bases and J by 0 bases, with 12 bases between. Germline V lookup: CDR1 ENHRY, CDR2 SYGVKD. This CDR3 has 13 residues. CDR3 DNA: TGTGCCACCACAGGCGACTCTAACTATGGCTACACCTTC. Its protein product is CATTGDSNYGYTF.

The rearrangement links TRBV27 to TRBJ2-2; a weak D match, TRBD2 (5 bases). The germline V gene encodes CDR1 MNHEY and CDR2 SMNVEV (reference sequence). CDR3 length: 16 amino acids. The V end lost 3 bases, the J end lost 6 bases, and 17 bases lay between the germline ends. CDR3 sequence (DNA): TGTGCCAGCAGTTTTCTAGCCCTAGATACAGCCGGGGAGCTGTTTTTT. It yields the protein CASSFLALDTAGELFF.

This clonotype was recorded once. This chain connects TRBV5-5 to TRBJ1-6; no definite D call. With 4 bases removed from V and 9 bases from J, the gap between germline ends came to 14 bases. The CDR3 extends over 14 amino acids. CDR1 and CDR2 from the germline V gene are SGHKS and YYEKEE (reference sequence). CDR3 sequence reads: CASSPGLSLSPLHF. DNA for the CDR3: TGTGCCAGCAGCCCTGGCCTATCCCTTTCACCCCTCCACTTT.

This clonotype was counted between two and nine times. This chain joins TRBV2 and TRBJ1-5; no definite D call. Germline CDR1 is SNHLY and CDR2 is FYNNEI. V dropped 4 bases and J dropped 0 bases, with 13 bases sitting between them. The CDR3 runs to 16 residues. The CDR3 region is CASSVVGTDSNQPQHF. The CDR3 coding sequence is TGTGCCAGCAGTGTAGTGGGAACCGATAGCAATCAGCCCCAGCATTTT.

This clonotype has ten or more counts. The CDR3 reads CASSLRDRGLYEQFF. CDR3 sequence (DNA): TGTGCCAGCAGTCTGCGGGACAGGGGGCTCTATGAGCAGTTCTTC. V usage is TRBV12-3 or TRBV12-4 and J usage is TRBJ2-1; 12 bases fit TRBD1. Trimming at V came to 5 bases and at J to 8 bases, leaving 7 bases not matched to a gene. The CDR3 covers 15 residues.

This clonotype came up a few times. Here the CDR3 DNA reads TGCAGTGCCATTGCAGGGTCCTGGGGCAATGAGCAGTTCTTC. As protein: CSAIAGSWGNEQFF. This chain joins TRBV20-1 and TRBJ2-1; weak D call: TRBD1 (5 bases). Germline values: CDR1 DFQATT, CDR2 SNEGSKA (reference sequence). V shed 6 bases and J shed 6 bases, with 18 bases lying between them. This CDR3 has 14 amino acids.

V is TRBV6-4 and J is TRBJ2-2; 8 positions agree with TRBD2. From germline, CDR1 is MRHNA and CDR2 SNTAGT. The CDR3 extends over 13 amino acids. The junction had 0 bases not matched to a gene; V was cut back by 6 bases and J by 3 bases. As DNA, the CDR3 is TGTGCCAGCAGCGGGGGGGACACCGGGGAGCTGTTTTTT. This codes for CASSGGDTGELFF.

Only a few counts were recorded for this clonotype. This sequence joins TRBV11-3 and TRBJ2-3, with 7 bases fitting TRBD2. V shed 0 bases, J shed 11 bases, and the junction held 14 bases outside the gene matches. This CDR3 region has 16 residues. The germline gives CDR1 SGHNT, CDR2 YENEEA. CDR3 sequence: CASSLDPGGTTIRQYF. In DNA, the CDR3 is TGTGCCAGCAGCTTAGATCCGGGGGGAACCACGATACGGCAGTATTTT.

This clonotype appeared a few times. J is TRBJ1-4 and V is TRBV7-2, with D unclear. Germline V gives CDR1 SGHTA, CDR2 FQGNSA. V lost 4 bases, J lost 0 bases, and 9 bases lay in between. This CDR3 comprises 15 residues. CDR3 sequence: CASSSPTATNEKLFF. In DNA, the CDR3 is TGTGCCAGCAGCTCGCCCACAGCAACTAATGAAAAACTGTTTTTT.

This clonotype was recorded at least ten times. The J gene is TRBJ2-7, the V gene TRBV29-1; TRBD2 matches 9 bases. The CDR3 consists of 14 residues. V trimming: 6 bases; J trimming: 2 bases; junction bases outside the gene matches: 8. Germline V CDR1 and CDR2: SQVTM, ANQGSEA. CDR3 DNA: TGCAGCGTCGAAAGCGGGGGGCCTACCTACGAGCAGTACTTC. Amino acids: CSVESGGPTYEQYF.

The chain links TRBV5-1 to TRBJ2-5, with a weak D call TRBD2 (6 bases). Trimming removed 7 bases at V and 5 bases at J, with 15 bases between. This CDR3 spans 13 amino acids. Looked up from germline, CDR1 is SGHRS and CDR2 is YFSETQ. The DNA of the CDR3 is TGCGCCAGCGCTGCATGGGGGGTTGAGACCCAGTACTTC. Amino acid sequence: CASAAWGVETQYF. The variable domain in full, with the rest retrieved from reference TRBV5-1 and TRBJ2-5, is KAGVTQTPRYLIKTRGQQVTLSCSPISGHRSVSWYQQTPGQGLQFLFEYFSETQRNKGNFPGRFSGRQFSNSRSEMNVSTLELGDSALYLCASAAWGVETQYFGPGTRLLVL.

This clonotype was observed a single time. A junction end diverges from the germline sequence, so it may reflect a read error. The gene calls are TRBV28 and TRBJ2-3; D might be TRBD1 (5 bases). The CDR3 runs 16 residues. Germline V gives CDR1 MDHEN, CDR2 SYDVKM. CDR3 residues: CVSSLGRQFSTDTQYF. In nucleotides, the CDR3 is TGTGTCAGCAGTTTGGGCCGACAGTTTAGCACAGATACGCAGTATTTT.